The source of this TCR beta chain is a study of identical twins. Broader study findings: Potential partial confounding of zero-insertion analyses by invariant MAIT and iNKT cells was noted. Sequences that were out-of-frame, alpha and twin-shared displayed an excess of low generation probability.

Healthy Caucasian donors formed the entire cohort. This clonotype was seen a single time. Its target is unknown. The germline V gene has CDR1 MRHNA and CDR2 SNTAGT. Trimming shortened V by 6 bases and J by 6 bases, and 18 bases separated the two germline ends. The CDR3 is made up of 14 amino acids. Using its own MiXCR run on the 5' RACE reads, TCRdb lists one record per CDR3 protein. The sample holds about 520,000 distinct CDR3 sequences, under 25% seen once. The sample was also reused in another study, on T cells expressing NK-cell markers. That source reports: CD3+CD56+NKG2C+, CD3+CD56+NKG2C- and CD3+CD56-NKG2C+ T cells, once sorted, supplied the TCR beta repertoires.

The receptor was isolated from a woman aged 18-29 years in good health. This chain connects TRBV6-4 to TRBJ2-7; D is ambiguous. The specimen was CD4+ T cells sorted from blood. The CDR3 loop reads CASRTLGTRAEQYF. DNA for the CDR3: TGTGCCAGCAGAACACTCGGTACACGGGCCGAGCAGTACTTC.